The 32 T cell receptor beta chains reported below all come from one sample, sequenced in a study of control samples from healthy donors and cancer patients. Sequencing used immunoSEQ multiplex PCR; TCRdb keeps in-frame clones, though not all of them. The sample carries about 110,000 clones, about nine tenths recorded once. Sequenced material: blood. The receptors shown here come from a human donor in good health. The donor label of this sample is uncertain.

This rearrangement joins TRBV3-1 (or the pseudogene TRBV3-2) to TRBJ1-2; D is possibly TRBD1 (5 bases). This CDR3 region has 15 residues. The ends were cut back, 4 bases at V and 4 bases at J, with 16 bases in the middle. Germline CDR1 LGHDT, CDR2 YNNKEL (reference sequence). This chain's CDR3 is CASSLLTANLYGYTF. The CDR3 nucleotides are TGTGCCAGCAGCCTCCTGACAGCCAACCTCTATGGCTACACCTTC.

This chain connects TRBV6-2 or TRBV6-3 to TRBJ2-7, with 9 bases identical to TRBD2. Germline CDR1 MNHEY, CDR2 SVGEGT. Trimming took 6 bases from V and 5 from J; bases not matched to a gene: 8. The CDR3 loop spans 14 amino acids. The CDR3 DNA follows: TGTGCCAGCAGCTCCGGGACTAGCCGCCACGAGCAGTACGTC. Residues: CASSSGTSRHEQYV.

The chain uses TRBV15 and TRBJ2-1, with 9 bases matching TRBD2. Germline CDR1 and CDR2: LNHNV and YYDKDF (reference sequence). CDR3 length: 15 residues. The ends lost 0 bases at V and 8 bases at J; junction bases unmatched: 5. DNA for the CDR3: TGTGCCACCAGCAGAGATGCGGGGGGGGCCGATGAGCAGTTCTTC. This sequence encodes CATSRDAGGADEQFF.

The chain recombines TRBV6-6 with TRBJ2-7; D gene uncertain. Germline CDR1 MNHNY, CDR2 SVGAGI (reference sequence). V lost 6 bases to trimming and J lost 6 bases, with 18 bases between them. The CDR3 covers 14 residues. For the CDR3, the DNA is TGTGCCAGCAGCCCCCCGCAGCAGAGGCCCGAGCAGTACTTC. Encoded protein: CASSPPQQRPEQYF.

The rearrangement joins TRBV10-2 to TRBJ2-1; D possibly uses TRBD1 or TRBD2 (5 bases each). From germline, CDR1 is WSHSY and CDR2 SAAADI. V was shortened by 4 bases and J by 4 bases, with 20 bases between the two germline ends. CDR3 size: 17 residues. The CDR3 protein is CASSASLVVGEYNEQFF. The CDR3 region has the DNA TGCGCCAGCAGTGCCAGTCTGGTAGTGGGGGAATACAATGAGCAGTTCTTC.

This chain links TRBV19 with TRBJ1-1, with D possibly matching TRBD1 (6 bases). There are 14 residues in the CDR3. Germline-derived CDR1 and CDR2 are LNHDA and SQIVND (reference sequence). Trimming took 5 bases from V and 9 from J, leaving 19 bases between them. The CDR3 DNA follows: TGTGCCAGTAGTGCAACCGCGACAGGCGACAAAGCTTTCTTT. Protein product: CASSATATGDKAFF.

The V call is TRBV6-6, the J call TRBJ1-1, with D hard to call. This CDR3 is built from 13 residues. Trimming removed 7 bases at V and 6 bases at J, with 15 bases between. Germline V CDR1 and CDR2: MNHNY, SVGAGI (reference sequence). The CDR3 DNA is TGTGCCAGCATAAATCAAGGGCTCCCTGAAGCTTTCTTT. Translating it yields CASINQGLPEAFF.

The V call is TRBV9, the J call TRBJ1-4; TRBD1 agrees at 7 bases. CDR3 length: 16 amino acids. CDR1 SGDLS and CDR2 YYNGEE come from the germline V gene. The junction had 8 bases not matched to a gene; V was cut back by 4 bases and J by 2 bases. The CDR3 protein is CASSQGERPTNEKLFF. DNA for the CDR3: TGTGCCAGCAGCCAGGGGGAAAGACCCACTAATGAAAAACTGTTTTTT.

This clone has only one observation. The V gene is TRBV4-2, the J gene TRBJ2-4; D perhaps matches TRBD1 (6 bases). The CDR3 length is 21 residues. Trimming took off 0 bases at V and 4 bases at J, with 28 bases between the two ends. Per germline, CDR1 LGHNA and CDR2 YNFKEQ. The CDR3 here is CASSQDQVGRGSFGGKNIQYF. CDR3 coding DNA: TGTGCCAGCAGCCAAGATCAAGTAGGCAGGGGTTCTTTTGGGGGAAAAAACATTCAGTACTTC.

The CDR3 region is CASGRGSNTGELFF. CDR3 nucleotide sequence: TGTGCCAGCGGGCGGGGGTCGAACACCGGGGAGCTGTTTTTT. This chain connects TRBV11-2 to TRBJ2-2; 7 bases match TRBD2. V lost 8 bases to trimming and J lost 0 bases; unmatched junction nucleotides: 3. CDR3 size: 14 residues. CDR1 and CDR2 from the germline V gene are SGHAT and FQNNGV.

The CDR3, as DNA: TGTGCCAGCAGCTTCCTCGGGACAGAGGCTTACAATGAGCAGTTCTTC. It yields the protein CASSFLGTEAYNEQFF. The chain joins TRBV9 to TRBJ2-1; TRBD1 matches 7 bases. With V trimmed by 4 bases and J by 4 bases, 11 bases remained unmatched. There are 16 residues in the CDR3. Germline V CDR1 and CDR2: SGDLS, YYNGEE.

The CDR3 sequence is CASSPDTQQTEAFF. In nucleotides, the CDR3 is TGTGCCAGCTCACCAGACACTCAACAGACTGAAGCTTTCTTT. This sequence joins TRBV18 and TRBJ1-1, with unresolved D. Germline loops: CDR1 KGHSH, CDR2 LQKENI. Trimming took off 2 bases at V and 5 bases at J, with 12 bases between the two ends. The CDR3 loop spans 14 amino acids.

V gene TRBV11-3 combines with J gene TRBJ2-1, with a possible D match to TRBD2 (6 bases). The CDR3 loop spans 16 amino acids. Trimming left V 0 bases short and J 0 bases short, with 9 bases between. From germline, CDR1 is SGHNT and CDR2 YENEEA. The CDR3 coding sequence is TGTGCCAGCAGCTTAGATTCGGGGGACTCCTACAATGAGCAGTTCTTC. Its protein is CASSLDSGDSYNEQFF.

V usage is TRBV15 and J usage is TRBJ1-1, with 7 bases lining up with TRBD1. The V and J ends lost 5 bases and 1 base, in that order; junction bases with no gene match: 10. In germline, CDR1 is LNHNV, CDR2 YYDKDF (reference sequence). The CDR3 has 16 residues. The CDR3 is CATSPIKGQPNTEAFF. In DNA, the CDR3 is TGTGCCACCAGCCCAATAAAGGGACAGCCGAACACTGAAGCTTTCTTT.

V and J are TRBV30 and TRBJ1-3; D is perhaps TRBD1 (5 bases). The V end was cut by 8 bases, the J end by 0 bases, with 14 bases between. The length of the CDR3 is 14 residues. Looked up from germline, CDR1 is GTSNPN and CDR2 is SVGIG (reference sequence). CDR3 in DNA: TGTGCCCGAAGGGGACGGGACTCTGGAAACACCATATATTTT. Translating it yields CARRGRDSGNTIYF.

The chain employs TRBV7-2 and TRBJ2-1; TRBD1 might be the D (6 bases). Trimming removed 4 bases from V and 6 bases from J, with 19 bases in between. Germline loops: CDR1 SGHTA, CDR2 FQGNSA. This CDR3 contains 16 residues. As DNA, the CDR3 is TGTGCCAGCAGCTCCCGTGGGGGCGGATTCCCCAATGAGCAGTTCTTC. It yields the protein CASSSRGGGFPNEQFF.

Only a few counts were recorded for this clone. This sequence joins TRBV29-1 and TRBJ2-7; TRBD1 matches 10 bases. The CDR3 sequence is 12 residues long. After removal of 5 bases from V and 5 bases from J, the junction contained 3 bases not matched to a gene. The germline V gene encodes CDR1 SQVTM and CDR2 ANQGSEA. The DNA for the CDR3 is TGCAGCGTTTGGGACAGGGGCCACGAGCAGTACTTC. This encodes CSVWDRGHEQYF.

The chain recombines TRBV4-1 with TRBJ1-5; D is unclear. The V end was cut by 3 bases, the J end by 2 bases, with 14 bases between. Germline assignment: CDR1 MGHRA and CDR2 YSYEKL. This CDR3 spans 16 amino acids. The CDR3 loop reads CASSQGLTGGNQPQHF. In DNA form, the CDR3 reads TGCGCCAGCAGCCAGGGCTTGACGGGTGGCAATCAGCCCCAGCATTTT.

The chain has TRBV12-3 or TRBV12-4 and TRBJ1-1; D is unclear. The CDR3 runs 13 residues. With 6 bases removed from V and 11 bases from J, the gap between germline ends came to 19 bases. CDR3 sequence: CASSPWASIEAFF. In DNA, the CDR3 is TGTGCCAGCAGCCCTTGGGCCTCAATTGAGGCTTTCTTT.

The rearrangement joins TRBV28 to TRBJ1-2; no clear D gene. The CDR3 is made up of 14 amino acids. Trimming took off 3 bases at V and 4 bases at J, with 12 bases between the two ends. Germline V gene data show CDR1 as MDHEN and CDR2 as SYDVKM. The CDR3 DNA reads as TGTGCCAGCAGTTTGGTACAATTAGGCTATGGCTACACCTTC. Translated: CASSLVQLGYGYTF.

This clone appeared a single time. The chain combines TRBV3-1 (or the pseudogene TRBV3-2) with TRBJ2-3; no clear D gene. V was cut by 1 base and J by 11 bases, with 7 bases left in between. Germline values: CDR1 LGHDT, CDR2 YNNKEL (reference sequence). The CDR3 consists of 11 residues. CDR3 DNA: TGTGCCAGCAGCCAAGGGATCGAGCAGTATTTT. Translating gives CASSQGIEQYF.

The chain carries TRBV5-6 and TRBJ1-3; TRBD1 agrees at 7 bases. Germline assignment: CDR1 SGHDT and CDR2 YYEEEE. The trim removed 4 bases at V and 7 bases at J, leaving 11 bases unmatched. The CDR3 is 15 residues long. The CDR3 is CASSKPDRIINTIYF. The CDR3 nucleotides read TGTGCCAGCAGCAAACCGGACAGGATTATCAACACCATATATTTT. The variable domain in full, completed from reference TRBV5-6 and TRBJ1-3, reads DAGVTQSPTHLIKTRGQQVTLRCSPKSGHDTVSWYQQALGQGPQFIFQYYEEEERQRGNFPDRFSGHQFPNYSSELNVNALLLGDSALYLCASSKPDRIINTIYFGEGSWLTVV.

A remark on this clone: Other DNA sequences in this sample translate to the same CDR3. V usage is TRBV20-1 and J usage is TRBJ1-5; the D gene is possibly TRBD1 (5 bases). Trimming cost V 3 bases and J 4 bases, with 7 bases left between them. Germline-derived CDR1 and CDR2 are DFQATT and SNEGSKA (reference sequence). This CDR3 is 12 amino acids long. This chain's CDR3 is CSASSGNQPQHF. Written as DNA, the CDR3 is TGCAGTGCTAGTTCAGGGAATCAGCCCCAGCATTTT.

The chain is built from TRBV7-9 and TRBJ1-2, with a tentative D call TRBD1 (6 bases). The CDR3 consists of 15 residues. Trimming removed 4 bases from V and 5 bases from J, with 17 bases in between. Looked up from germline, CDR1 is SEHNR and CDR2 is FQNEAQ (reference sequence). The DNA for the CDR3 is TGTGCCAGCAGCTCTAACAGGGAGAGCTTGTATGGCTACACCTTC. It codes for CASSSNRESLYGYTF.

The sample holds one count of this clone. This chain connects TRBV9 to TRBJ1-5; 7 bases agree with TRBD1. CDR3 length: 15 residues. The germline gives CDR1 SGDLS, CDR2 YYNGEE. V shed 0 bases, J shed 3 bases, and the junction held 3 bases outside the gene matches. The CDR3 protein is CASSVEGQPNQPQHF. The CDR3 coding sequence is TGTGCCAGCAGCGTAGAGGGACAGCCCAATCAGCCCCAGCATTTT.

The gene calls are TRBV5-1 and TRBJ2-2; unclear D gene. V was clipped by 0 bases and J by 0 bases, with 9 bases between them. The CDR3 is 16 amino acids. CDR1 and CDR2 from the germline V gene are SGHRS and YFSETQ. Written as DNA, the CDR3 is TGCGCCAGCAGCTTGGGGGCCACAGCGAACACCGGGGAGCTGTTTTTT. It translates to CASSLGATANTGELFF.

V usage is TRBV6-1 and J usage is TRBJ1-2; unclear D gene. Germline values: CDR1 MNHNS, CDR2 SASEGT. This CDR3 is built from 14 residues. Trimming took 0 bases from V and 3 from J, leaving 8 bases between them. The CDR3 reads CASSEAPGDYGYTF. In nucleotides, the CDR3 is TGTGCCAGCAGTGAAGCCCCCGGGGACTATGGCTACACCTTC.

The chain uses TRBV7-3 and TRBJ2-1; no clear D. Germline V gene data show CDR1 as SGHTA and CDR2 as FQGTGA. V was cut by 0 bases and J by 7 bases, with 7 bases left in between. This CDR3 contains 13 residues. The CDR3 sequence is CASSLTKENEQFF. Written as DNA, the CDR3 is TGTGCCAGCAGCTTAACTAAAGAAAATGAGCAGTTCTTC.

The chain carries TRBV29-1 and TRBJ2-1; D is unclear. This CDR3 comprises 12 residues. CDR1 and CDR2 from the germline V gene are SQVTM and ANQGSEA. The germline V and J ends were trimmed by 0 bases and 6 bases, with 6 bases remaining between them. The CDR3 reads CSVEEAGNEQFF. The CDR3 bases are TGCAGCGTTGAAGAAGCCGGCAATGAGCAGTTCTTC.

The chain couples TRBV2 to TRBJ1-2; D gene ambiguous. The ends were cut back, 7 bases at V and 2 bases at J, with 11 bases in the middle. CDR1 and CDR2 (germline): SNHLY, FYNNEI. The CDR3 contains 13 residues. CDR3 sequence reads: CASTKERNYGYTF. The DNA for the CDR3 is TGTGCCAGCACAAAAGAGCGCAACTATGGCTACACCTTC.

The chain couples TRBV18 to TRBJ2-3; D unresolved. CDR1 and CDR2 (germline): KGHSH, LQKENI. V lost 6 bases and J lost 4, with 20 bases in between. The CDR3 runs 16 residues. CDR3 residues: CASSPPGSSFSDTQYF. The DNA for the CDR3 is TGTGCCAGCTCCCCGCCCGGGTCCTCATTTTCAGATACGCAGTATTTT.

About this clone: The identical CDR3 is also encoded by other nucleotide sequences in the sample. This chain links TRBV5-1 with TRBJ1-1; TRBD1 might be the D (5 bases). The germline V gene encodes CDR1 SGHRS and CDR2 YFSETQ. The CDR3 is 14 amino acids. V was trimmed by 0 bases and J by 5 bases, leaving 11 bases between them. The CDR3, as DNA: TGCGCCAGCAGCTTGGGGCAGGGAGCGACTGAAGCTTTCTTT. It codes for CASSLGQGATEAFF.